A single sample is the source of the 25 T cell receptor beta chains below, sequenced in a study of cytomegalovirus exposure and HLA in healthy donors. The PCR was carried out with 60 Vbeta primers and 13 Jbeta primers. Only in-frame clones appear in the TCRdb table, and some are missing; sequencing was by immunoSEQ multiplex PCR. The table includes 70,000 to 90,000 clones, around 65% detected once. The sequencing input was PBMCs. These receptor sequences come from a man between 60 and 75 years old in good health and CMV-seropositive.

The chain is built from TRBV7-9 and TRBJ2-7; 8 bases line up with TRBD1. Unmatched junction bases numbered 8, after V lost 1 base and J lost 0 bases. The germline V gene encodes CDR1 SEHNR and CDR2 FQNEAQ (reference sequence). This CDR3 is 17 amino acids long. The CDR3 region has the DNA TGTGCCAGCAGCTTAGGGCAGGGGGCCCCGTTCTCCTACGAGCAGTACTTC. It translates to CASSLGQGAPFSYEQYF.

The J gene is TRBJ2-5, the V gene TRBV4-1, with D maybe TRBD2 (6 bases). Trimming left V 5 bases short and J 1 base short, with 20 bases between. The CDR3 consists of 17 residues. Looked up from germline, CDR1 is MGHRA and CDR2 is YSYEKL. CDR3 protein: CASSEQGGAGSQETQYF. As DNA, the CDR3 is TGCGCCAGCAGCGAACAAGGAGGGGCGGGATCCCAAGAGACCCAGTACTTC.

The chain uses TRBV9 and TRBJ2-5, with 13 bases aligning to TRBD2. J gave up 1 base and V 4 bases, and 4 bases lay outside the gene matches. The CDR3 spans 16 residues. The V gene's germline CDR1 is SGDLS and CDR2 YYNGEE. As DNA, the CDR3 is TGTGCCAGCAGCACCCGGACTAGCGGGAGCCAAGAGACCCAGTACTTC. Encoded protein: CASSTRTSGSQETQYF.

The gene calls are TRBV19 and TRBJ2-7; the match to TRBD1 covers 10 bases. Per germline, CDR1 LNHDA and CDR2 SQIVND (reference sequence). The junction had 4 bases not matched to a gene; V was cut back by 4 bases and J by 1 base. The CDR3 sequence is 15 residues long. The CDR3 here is CASSTPGQGSYEQYF. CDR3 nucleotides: TGTGCCAGTAGTACCCCGGGACAGGGGTCCTACGAGCAGTACTTC.

In DNA form, the CDR3 reads TGTGCCAGCAGACTCTCTAGCAGTCAAGAGACCCAGTACTTC. Its translation is CASRLSSSQETQYF. This chain joins TRBV7-6 and TRBJ2-5, with D perhaps TRBD2 (5 bases). Trimming removed 6 bases from V and 2 bases from J, with 13 bases in between. CDR1 SGHVS and CDR2 FNYEAQ come from the germline V gene. CDR3 length: 14 amino acids.

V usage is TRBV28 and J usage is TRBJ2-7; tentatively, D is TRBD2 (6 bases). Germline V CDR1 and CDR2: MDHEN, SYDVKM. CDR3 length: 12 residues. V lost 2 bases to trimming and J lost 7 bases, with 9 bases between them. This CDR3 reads CASSLARGEQYF. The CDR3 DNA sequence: TGTGCCAGCAGTTTAGCCCGGGGGGAGCAGTACTTC.

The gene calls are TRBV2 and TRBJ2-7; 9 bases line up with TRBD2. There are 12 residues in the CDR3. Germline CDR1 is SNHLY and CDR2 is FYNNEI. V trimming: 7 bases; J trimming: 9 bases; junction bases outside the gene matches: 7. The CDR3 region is CASKAGGQVQYF. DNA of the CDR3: TGTGCCAGCAAAGCGGGAGGTCAGGTGCAGTACTTC.

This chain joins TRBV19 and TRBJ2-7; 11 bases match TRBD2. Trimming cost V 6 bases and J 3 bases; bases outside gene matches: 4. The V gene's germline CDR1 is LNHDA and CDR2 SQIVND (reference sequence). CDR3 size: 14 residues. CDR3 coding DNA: TGTGCCAGTAGCGGACTAGCGGGTAACTACGAGCAGTACTTC. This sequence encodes CASSGLAGNYEQYF.

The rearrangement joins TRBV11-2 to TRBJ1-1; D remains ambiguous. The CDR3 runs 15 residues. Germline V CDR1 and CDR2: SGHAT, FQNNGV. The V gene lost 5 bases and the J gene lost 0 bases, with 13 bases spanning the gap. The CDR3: CASSPGRTMNTEAFF. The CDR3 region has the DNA TGTGCCAGCAGCCCCGGGAGGACGATGAACACTGAAGCTTTCTTT.

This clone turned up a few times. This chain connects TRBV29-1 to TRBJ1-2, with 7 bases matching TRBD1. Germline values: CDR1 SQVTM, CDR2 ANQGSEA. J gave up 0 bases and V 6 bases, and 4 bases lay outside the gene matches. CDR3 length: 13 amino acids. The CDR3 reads CSVAGQPNYGYTF. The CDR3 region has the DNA TGCAGCGTGGCGGGACAGCCTAACTATGGCTACACCTTC.

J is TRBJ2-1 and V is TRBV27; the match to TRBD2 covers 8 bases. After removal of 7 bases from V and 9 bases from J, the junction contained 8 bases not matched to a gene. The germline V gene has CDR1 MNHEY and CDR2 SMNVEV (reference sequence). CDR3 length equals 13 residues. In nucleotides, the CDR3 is TGTGCCAGCAAAGAACTAGCGGATGTTGAGCAGTTCTTC. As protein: CASKELADVEQFF.

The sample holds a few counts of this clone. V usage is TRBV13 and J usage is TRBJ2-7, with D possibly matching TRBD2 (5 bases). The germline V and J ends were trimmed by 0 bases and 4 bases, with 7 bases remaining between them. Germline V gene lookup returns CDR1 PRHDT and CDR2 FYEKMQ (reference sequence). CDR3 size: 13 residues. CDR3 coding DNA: TGTGCCAGCAGCTTAGGGCGCGGGTACGAGCAGTACTTC. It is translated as CASSLGRGYEQYF.

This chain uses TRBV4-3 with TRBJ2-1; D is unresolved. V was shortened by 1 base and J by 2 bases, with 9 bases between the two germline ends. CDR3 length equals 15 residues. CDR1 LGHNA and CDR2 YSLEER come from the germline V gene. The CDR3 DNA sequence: TGCGCCAGCAGCCAAGGAGGCGCCCCCTACAATGAGCAGTTCTTC. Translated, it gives CASSQGGAPYNEQFF.

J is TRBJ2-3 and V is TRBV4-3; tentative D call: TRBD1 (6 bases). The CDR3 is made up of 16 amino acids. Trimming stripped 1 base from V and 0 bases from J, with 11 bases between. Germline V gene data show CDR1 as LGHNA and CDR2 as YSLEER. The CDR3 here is CASSQGQAFSTDTQYF. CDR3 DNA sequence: TGCGCCAGCAGCCAAGGACAGGCCTTTAGCACAGATACGCAGTATTTT.

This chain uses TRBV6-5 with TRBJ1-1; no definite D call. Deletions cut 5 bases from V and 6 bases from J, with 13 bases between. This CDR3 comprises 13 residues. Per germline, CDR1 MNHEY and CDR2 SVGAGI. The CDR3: CASSRSLRAEAFF. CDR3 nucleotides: TGTGCCAGCAGTCGAAGTCTGCGGGCTGAAGCTTTCTTT.

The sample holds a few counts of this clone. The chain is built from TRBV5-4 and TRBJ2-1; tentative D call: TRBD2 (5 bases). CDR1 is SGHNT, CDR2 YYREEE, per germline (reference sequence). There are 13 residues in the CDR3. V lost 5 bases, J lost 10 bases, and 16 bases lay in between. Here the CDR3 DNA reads TGTGCCAGCAGGTACGAGAGGGTTGGGGAGCAGTTCTTC. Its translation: CASRYERVGEQFF.

This chain's CDR3 is CASSFRDRGVEAFF. CDR3 DNA sequence: TGTGCCAGCAGCTTCCGGGACAGGGGGGTTGAAGCTTTCTTT. V and J are TRBV7-8 and TRBJ1-1; 11 positions match TRBD1. The CDR3 has 14 residues. CDR1 is SGHVS, CDR2 FQNEAQ, per germline. V was pared by 3 bases and J by 7 bases, with 4 bases of the junction left unmatched.

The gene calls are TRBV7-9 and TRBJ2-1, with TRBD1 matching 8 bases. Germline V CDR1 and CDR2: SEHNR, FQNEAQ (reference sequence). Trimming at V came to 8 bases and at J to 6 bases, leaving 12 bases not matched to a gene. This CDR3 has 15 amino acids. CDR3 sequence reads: CASGKGRQGSNEQFF. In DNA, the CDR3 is TGTGCCAGCGGTAAAGGGAGACAGGGGAGCAATGAGCAGTTCTTC.

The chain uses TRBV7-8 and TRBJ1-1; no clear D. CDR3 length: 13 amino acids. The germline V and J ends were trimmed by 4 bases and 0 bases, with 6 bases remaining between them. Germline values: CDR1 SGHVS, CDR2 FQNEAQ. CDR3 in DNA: TGTGCCAGCAGCTCTACAGTGAACACTGAAGCTTTCTTT. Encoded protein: CASSSTVNTEAFF.

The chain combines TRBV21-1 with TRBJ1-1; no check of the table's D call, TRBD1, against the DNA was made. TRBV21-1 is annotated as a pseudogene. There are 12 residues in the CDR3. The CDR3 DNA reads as TGTGCCAGCCCAACAGGGTTCACTGAAGCTTTCTTT. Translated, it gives CASPTGFTEAFF.

The CDR3 coding sequence is TGTGCCAGCAGCACGTTTACAGGGTTAGGCGATGAGCAGTTCTTC. Translated, it gives CASSTFTGLGDEQFF. The J gene is TRBJ2-1, the V gene TRBV7-9, with D possibly matching TRBD1 (6 bases). V lost 5 bases, J lost 8 bases, and 19 bases lay in between. The length of the CDR3 is 15 residues. Germline CDR1 SEHNR, CDR2 FQNEAQ (reference sequence).

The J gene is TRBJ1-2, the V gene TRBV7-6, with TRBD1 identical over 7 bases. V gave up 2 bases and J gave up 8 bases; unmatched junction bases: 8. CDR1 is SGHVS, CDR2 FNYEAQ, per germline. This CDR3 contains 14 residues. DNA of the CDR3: TGTGCCAGCAGCTTAAACGACAGGGTGGAAGGCTACACCTTC. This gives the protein CASSLNDRVEGYTF.

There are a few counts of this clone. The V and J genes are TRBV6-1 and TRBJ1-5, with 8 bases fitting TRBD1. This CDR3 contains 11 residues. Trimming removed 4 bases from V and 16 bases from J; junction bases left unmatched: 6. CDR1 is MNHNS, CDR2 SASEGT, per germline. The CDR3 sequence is CASSVGQGPHF. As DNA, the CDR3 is TGTGCCAGCAGTGTCGGACAGGGCCCCCATTTT.

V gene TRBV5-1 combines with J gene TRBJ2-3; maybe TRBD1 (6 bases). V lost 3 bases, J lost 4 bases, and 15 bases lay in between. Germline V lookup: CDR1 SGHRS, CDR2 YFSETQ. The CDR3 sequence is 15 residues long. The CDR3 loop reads CASSSQTAGADTQYF. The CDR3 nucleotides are TGCGCCAGCAGCTCCCAAACCGCAGGGGCAGATACGCAGTATTTT.

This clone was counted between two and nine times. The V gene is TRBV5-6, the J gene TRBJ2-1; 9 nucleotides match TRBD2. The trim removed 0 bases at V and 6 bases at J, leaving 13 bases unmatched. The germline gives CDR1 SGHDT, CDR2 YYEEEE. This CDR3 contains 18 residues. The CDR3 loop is CASSLGLAGVREGNEQFF. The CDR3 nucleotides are TGTGCCAGCAGCTTGGGATTAGCGGGAGTACGGGAGGGCAATGAGCAGTTCTTC. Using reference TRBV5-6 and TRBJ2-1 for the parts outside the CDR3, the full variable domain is DAGVTQSPTHLIKTRGQQVTLRCSPKSGHDTVSWYQQALGQGPQFIFQYYEEEERQRGNFPDRFSGHQFPNYSSELNVNALLLGDSALYLCASSLGLAGVREGNEQFFGPGTRLTVL.